This T cell receptor (beta chain) was captured in a study of T cell responses to AZD1222 COVID-19 vaccine. J was trimmed by 3 bases and V by 5 bases; bases with no gene match: 10. The length of the CDR3 is 16 residues. The germline V gene has CDR1 SEHNR and CDR2 FQNEAQ (reference sequence). Study results and caveats: Every sample of the repertoires postdated the peak T cell response. The span of vaccine-associated CD4 TCRs extended across spike, with dominance at 160-218 and 743-854.

In regard to this clone: Its antigen is unidentified.

The method was immunoSEQ multiplex PCR; TCRdb's version includes in-frame clones alone and lacks a portion of them. The sample shows some 170,000 clones, 90% to 95% of them seen only once. This sequence originates from an adult who received the AZD1222 COVID-19 vaccine. The V and J genes are TRBV7-9 and TRBJ2-7; 10 nucleotides agree with TRBD1. The sequencing here drew on peripheral blood, taken 28 days after the second AZD1222 dose. DNA for the CDR3: TGTGCCAGCAGCGGGGGGACAGGGGTCAAAAGCTACGAGCAGTACTTC. This gives the protein CASSGGTGVKSYEQYF.